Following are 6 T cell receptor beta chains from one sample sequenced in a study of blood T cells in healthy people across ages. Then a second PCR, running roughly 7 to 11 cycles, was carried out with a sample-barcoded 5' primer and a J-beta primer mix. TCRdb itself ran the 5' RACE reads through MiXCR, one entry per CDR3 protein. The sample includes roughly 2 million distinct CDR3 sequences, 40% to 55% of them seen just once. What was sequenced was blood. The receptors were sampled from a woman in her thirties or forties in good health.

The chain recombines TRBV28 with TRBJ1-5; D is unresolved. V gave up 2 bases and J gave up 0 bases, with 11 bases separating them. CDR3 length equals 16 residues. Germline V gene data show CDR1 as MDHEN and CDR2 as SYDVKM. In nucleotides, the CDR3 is TGTGCCAGCAGTTTAGTATCCATTGATAGCAATCAGCCCCAGCATTTT. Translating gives CASSLVSIDSNQPQHF.

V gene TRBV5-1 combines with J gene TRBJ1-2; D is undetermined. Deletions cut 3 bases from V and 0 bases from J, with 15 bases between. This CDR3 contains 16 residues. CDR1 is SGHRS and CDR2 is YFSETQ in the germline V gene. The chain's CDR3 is CASSSPEQSPNYGYTF. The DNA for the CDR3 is TGCGCCAGCAGCTCCCCCGAACAGTCCCCTAACTATGGCTACACCTTC.

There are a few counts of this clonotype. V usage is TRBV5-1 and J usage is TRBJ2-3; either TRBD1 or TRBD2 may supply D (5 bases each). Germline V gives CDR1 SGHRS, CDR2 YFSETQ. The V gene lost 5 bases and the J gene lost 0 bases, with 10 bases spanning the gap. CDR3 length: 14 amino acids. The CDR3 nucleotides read TGCGCCAGCAGTCGGGACGCGAGCACAGATACGCAGTATTTT. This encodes CASSRDASTDTQYF. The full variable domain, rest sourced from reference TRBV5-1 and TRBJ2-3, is KAGVTQTPRYLIKTRGQQVTLSCSPISGHRSVSWYQQTPGQGLQFLFEYFSETQRNKGNFPGRFSGRQFSNSRSEMNVSTLELGDSALYLCASSRDASTDTQYFGPGTRLTVL.

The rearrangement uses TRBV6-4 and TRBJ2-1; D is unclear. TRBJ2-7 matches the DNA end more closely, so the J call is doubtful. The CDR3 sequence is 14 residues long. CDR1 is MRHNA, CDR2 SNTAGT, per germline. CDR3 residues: CASIEPGIKSEQYF. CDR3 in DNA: TGTGCCAGCATCGAACCTGGTATTAAGAGCGAGCAGTACTTC.

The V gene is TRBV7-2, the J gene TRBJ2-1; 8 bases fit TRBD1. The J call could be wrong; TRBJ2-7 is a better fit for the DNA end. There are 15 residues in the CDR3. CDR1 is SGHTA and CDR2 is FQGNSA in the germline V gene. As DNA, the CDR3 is TGTGCCAGCAGCACGCGGGACAGGCCAACCAATGAGCAGTACTTC. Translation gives CASSTRDRPTNEQYF.

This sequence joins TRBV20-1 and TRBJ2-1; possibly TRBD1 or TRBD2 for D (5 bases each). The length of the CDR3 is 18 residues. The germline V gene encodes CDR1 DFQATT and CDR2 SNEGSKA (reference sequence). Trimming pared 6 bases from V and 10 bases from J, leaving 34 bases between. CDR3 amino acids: CSARDPNIGQGARHEQFF. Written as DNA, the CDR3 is TGCAGTGCCAGGGACCCGAATATAGGTCAGGGAGCCAGACACGAGCAGTTCTTC.